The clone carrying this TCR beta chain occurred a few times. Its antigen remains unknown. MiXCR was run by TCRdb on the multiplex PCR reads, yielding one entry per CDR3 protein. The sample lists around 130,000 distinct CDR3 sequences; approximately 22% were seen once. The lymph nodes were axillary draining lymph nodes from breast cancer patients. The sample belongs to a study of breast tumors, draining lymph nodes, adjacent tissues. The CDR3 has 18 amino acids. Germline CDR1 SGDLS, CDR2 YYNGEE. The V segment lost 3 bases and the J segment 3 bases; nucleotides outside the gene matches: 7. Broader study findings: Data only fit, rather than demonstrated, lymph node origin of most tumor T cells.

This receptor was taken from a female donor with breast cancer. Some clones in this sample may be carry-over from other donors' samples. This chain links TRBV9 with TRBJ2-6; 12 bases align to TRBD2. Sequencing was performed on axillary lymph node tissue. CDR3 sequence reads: CASSAPLAGGFGANVLTF. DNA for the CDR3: TGTGCCAGCAGCGCCCCACTAGCGGGAGGATTTGGGGCCAACGTCCTGACTTTC.